The clone carrying this T cell receptor (beta chain) was observed a single time. This sample stems from a study of T cells in Graves' hyperthyroidism and ophthalmopathy. These patients, aged 18 to 65, had recently diagnosed hyperthyroidism lasting under 2 months. This CDR3 spans 16 amino acids. Per the germline V gene, CDR1 is SGHAT and CDR2 is FQNNGV. Trimming removed 5 bases from V and 1 base from J; junction bases left unmatched: 7. Researchers amplified the TCR beta CDR3 regions from RNA transcripts. In the first-round RT-PCR of the TCR CDR3, the HTBI primer set was used. TCRdb re-called the multiplex PCR reads through MiXCR, storing one row per CDR3 protein. Among roughly 720,000 distinct CDR3 sequences listed, around 15% were seen once.

The TCR sequence derives from a man aged 50 to 60 with Graves' hyperthyroidism. The genes are TRBV11-2 and TRBJ2-3; 9 nucleotides match TRBD2. The source material was blood. CDR3 loop: CASSHLKREGTDTQYF. CDR3 DNA sequence: TGTGCCAGCAGCCATTTAAAGCGGGAGGGCACAGATACGCAGTATTTT.